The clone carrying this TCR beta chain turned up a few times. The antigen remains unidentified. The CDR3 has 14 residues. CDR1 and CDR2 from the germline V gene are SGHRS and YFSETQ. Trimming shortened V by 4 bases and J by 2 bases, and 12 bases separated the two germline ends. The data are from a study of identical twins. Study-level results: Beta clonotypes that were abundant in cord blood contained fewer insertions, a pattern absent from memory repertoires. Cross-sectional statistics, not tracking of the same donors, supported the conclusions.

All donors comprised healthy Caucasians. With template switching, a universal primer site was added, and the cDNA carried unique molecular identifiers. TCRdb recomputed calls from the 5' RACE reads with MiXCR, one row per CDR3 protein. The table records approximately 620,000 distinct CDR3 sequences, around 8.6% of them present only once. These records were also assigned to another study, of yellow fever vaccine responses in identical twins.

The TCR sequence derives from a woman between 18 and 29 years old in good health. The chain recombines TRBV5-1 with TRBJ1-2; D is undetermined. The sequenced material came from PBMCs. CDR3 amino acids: CASSLTTENYGYTF. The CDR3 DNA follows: TGCGCCAGCAGCCTCACGACCGAGAACTATGGCTACACCTTC. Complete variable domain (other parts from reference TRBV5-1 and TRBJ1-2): KAGVTQTPRYLIKTRGQQVTLSCSPISGHRSVSWYQQTPGQGLQFLFEYFSETQRNKGNFPGRFSGRQFSNSRSEMNVSTLELGDSALYLCASSLTTENYGYTFGSGTRLTVV.